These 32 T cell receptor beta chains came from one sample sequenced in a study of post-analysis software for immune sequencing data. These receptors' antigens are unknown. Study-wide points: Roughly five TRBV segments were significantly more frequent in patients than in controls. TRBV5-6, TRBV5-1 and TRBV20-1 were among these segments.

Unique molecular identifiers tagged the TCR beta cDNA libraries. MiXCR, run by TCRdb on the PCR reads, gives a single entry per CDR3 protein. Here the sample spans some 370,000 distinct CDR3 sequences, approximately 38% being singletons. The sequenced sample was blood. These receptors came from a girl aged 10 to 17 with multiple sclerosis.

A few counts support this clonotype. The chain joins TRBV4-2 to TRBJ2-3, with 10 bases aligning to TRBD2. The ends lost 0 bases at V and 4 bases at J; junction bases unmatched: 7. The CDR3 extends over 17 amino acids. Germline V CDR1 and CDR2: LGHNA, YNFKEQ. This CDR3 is CASSQDRSGGAADTQYF. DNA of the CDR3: TGTGCCAGCAGCCAAGATAGAAGCGGGGGGGCCGCAGATACGCAGTATTTT.

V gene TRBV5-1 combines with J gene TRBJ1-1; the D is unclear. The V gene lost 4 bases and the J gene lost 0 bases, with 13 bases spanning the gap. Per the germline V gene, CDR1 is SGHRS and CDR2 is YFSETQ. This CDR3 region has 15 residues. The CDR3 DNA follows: TGCGCCAGCAGCACCGACCAAGCCTTGAACACTGAAGCTTTCTTT. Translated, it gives CASSTDQALNTEAFF.

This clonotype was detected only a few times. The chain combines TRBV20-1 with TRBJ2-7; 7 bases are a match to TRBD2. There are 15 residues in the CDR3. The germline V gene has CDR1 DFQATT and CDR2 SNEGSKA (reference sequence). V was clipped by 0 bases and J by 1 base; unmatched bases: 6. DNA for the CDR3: TGCAGTGCTAGAGATCAGACTAGCCTTTCCTACGAGCAGTACTTC. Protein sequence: CSARDQTSLSYEQYF.

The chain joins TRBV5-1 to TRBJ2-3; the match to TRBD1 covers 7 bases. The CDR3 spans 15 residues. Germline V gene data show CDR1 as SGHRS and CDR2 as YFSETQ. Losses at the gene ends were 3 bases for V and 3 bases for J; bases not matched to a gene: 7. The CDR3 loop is CASSSRGFVTDTQYF. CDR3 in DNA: TGCGCCAGCAGCTCCAGGGGGTTTGTAACAGATACGCAGTATTTT.

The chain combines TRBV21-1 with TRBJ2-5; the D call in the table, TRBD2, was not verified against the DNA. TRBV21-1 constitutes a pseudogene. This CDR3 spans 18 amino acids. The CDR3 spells CASIETSGGKREQETQYF. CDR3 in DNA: TGTGCCAGCATCGAGACTAGCGGGGGAAAGAGGGAACAAGAGACCCAGTACTTC.

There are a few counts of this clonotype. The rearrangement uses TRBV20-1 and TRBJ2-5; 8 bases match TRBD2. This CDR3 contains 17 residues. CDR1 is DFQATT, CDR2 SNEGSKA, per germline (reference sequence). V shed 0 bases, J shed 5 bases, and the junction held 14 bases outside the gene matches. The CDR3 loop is CSARDKTAGGTWETQYF. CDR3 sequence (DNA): TGCAGTGCTAGAGATAAAACCGCGGGGGGAACCTGGGAGACCCAGTACTTC.

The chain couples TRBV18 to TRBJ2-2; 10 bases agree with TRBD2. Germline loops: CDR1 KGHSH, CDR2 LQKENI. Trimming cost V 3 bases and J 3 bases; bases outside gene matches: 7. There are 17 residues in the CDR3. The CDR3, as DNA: TGTGCCAGCTCACCTGATCTAGCGGGGGCCGACACCGGGGAGCTGTTTTTT. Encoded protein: CASSPDLAGADTGELFF.

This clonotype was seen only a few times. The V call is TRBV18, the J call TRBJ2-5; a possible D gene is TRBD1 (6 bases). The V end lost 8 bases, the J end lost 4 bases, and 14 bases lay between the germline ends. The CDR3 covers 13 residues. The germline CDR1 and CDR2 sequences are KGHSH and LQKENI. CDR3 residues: CASTYRVGETQYF. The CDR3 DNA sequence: TGTGCCAGCACATACAGGGTTGGAGAGACCCAGTACTTC.

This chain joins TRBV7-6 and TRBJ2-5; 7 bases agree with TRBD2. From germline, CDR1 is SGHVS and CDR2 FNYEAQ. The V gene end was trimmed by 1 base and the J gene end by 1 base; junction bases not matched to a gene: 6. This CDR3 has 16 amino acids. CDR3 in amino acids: CASSLVGGGIQETQYF. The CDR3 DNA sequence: TGTGCCAGCAGCTTAGTGGGCGGGGGAATCCAAGAGACCCAGTACTTC.

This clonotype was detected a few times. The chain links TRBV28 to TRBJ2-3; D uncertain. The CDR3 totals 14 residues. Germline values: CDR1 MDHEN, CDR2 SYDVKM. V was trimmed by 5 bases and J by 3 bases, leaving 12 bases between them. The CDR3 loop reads CASSQQWGTDTQYF. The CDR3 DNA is TGTGCCAGCAGTCAACAGTGGGGTACAGATACGCAGTATTTT.

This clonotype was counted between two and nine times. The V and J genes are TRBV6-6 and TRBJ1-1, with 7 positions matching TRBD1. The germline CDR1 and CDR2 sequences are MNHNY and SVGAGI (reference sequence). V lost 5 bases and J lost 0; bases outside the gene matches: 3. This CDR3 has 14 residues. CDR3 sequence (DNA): TGTGCCAGCAGTACAGGGGCTCTGAACACTGAAGCTTTCTTT. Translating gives CASSTGALNTEAFF.

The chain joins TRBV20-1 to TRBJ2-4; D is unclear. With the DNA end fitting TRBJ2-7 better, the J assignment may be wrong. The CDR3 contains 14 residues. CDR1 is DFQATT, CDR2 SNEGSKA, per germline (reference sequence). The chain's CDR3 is CSARDPEDSYEQYF. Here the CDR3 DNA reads TGCAGTGCTAGAGACCCAGAAGACTCCTACGAGCAGTACTTC.

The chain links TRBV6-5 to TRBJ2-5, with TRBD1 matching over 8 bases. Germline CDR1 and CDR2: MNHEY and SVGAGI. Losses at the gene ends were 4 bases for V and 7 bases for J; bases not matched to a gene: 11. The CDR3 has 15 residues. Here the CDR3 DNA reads TGTGCCAGCAGTTCCGCGACAGGGGCGAGGGGGACCCAGTACTTC. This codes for CASSSATGARGTQYF.

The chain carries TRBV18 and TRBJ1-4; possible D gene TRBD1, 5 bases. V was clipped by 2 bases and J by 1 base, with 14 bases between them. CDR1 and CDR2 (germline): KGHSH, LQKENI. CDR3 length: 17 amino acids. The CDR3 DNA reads TGTGCCAGCTCACCAGGGACCCCCGGACTAACTAATGAAAAACTGTTTTTT. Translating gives CASSPGTPGLTNEKLFF.

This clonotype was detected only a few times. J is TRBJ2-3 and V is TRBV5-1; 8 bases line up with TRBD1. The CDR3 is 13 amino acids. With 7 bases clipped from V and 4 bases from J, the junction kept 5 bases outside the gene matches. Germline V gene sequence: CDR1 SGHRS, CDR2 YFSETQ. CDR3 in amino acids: CASSPTGADTQYF. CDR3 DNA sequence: TGCGCCAGCTCCCCGACAGGGGCAGATACGCAGTATTTT.

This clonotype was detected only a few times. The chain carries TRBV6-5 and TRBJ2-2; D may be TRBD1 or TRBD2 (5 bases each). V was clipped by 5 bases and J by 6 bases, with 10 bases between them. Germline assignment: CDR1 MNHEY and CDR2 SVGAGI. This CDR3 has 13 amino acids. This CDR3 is CASSPRESGELFF. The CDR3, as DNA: TGTGCCAGCAGTCCCAGGGAGTCCGGGGAGCTGTTTTTT.

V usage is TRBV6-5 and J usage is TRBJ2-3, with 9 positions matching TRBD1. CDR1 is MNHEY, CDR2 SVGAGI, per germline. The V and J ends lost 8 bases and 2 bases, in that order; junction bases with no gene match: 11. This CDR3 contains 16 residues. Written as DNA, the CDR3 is TGTGCCAGCTCTAACCCGGGACAGGGAAACACAGATACGCAGTATTTT. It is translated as CASSNPGQGNTDTQYF.

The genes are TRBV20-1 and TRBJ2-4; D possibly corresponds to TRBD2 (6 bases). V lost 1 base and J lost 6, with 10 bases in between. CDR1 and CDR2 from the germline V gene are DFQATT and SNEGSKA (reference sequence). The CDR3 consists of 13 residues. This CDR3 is CSARGQGGNIQYF. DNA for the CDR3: TGCAGTGCTAGAGGTCAGGGAGGAAACATTCAGTACTTC.

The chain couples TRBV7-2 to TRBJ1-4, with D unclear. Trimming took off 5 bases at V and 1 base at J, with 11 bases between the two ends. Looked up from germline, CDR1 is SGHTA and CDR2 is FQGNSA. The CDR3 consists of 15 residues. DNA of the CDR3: TGTGCCAGCAGCCGAGGGAGGGTAACTAATGAAAAACTGTTTTTT. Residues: CASSRGRVTNEKLFF.

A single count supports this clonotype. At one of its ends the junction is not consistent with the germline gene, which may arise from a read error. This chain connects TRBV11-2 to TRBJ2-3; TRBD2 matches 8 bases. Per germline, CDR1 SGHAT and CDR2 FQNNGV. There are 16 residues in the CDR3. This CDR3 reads CVSSLEGGGSTDTQYF. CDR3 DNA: TGTGTCAGCAGCTTAGAAGGCGGGGGGAGCACAGATACGCAGTATTTT.

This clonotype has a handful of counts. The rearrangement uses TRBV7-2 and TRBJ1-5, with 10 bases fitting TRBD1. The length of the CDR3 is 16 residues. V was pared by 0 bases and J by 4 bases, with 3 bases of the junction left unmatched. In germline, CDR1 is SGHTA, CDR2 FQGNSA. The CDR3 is CASSLAGTGENQPQHF. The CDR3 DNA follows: TGTGCCAGCAGCTTAGCTGGGACAGGGGAAAATCAGCCCCAGCATTTT.

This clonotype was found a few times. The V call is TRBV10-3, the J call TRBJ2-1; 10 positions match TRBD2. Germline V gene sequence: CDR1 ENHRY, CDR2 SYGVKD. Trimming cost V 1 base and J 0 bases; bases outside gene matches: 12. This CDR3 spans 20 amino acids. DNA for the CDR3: TGTGCCATCAGTGAGTACCCCCTACTAGCGGGGAGCACCTCCTACAATGAGCAGTTCTTC. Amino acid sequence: CAISEYPLLAGSTSYNEQFF.

The CDR3 protein is CASSQGTGFYTGELFF. The DNA of the CDR3 is TGTGCCAGCAGCCAGGGGACAGGATTTTACACCGGGGAGCTGTTTTTT. The chain joins TRBV4-2 to TRBJ2-2, with TRBD1 identical over 8 bases. CDR1 LGHNA and CDR2 YNFKEQ come from the germline V gene. CDR3 length: 16 amino acids. Losses at the gene ends were 3 bases for V and 3 bases for J; bases not matched to a gene: 6.

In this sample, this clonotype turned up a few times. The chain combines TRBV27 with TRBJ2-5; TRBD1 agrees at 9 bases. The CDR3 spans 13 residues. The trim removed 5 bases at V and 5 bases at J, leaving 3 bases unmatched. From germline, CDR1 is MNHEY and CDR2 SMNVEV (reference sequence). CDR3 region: CASSNRGRETQYF. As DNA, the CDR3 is TGTGCCAGCAGTAACAGGGGGCGCGAGACCCAGTACTTC.

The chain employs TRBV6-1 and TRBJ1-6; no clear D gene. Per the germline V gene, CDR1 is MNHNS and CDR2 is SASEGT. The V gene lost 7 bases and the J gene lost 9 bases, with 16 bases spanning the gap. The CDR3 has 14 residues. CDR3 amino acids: CASTEGGISSPLHF. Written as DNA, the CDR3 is TGTGCCAGCACCGAAGGCGGCATAAGTTCACCCCTCCACTTT.

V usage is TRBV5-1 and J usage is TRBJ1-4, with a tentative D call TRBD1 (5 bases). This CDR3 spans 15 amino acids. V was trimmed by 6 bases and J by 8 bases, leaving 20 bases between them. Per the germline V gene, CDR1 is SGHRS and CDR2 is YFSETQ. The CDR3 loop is CASNGGESVGEKLFF. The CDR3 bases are TGCGCCAGCAATGGGGGAGAATCGGTTGGGGAAAAACTGTTTTTT.

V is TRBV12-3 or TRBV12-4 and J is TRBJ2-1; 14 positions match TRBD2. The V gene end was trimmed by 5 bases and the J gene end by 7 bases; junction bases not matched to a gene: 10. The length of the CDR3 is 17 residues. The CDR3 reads CASSNLRTSGGLNEQFF. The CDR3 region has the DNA TGTGCCAGCAGTAACCTACGGACTAGCGGGGGGTTGAATGAGCAGTTCTTC.

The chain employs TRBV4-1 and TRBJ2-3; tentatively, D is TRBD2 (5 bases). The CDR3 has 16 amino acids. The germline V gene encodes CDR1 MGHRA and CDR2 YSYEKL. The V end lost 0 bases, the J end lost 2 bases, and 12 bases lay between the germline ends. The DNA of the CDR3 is TGCGCCAGCAGCCAAGACCCCCGCGGGCTCACAGATACGCAGTATTTT. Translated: CASSQDPRGLTDTQYF.

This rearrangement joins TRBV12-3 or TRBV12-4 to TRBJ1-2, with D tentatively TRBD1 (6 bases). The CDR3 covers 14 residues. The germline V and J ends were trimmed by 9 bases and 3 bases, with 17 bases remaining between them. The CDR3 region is CASIRGGGDYGYTF. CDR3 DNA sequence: TGTGCCAGTATTCGAGGGGGGGGAGACTATGGCTACACCTTC.

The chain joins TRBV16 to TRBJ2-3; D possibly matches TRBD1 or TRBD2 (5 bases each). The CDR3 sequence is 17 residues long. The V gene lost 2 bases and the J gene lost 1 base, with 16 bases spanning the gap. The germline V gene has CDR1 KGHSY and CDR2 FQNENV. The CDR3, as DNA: TGTGCCAGCAGCCAAGCTAGGGCACGAGGGGGCACAGATACGCAGTATTTT. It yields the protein CASSQARARGGTDTQYF.

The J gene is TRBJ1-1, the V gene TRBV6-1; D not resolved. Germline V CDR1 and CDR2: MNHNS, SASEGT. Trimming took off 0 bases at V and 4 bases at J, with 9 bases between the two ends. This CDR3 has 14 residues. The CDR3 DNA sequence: TGTGCCAGCAGTGAAGCGGGGATGGGCACTGAAGCTTTCTTT. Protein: CASSEAGMGTEAFF.

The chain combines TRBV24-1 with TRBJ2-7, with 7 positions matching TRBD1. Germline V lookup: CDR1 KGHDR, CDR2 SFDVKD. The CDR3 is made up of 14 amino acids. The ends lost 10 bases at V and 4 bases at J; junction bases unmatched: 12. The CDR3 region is CATAGDRAPYEQYF. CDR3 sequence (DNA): TGTGCCACTGCAGGCGACAGGGCCCCATACGAGCAGTACTTC.